This note documents a single T cell receptor beta chain sequence. This entry comes from a study of cytomegalovirus exposure and HLA in healthy donors. Some clones are missing from TCRdb's copy, which holds only in-frame ones; the method was immunoSEQ multiplex PCR. The sample has over 120,000 clones; 80% to 90% are singletons. V lost 4 bases to trimming and J lost 4 bases; unmatched junction nucleotides: 0. The germline CDR1 and CDR2 sequences are ENHRY and SYGVKD. The length of the CDR3 is 12 residues. This clonotype was sampled from a man in his late teens or twenties in good health and CMV-seropositive. The specimen was PBMCs. The J gene is TRBJ1-1, the V gene TRBV10-3, with 7 bases that match TRBD1. Here the CDR3 reads CAISGTGTEAFF. The CDR3, as DNA: TGTGCCATCAGTGGGACAGGCACTGAAGCTTTCTTT.